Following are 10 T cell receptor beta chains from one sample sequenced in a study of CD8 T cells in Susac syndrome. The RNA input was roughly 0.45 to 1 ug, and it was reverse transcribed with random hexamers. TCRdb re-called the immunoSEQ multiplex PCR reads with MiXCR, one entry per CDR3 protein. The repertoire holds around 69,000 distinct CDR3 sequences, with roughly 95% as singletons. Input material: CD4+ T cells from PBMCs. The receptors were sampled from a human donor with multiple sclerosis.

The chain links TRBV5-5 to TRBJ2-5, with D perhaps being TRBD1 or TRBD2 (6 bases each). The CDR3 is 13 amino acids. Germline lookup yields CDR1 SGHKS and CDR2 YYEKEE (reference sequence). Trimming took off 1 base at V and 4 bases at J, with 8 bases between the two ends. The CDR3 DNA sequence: TGTGCCAGCAGCTTGAAGGGGGGAGAGACCCAGTACTTC. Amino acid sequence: CASSLKGGETQYF.

In DNA, the CDR3 is TGTGCCAGCAGTTTAGGTCTGAGTAGTAACCAAGAGACCCAGTACTTC. This encodes CASSLGLSSNQETQYF. The chain links TRBV12-3 or TRBV12-4 to TRBJ2-5; D uncertain. The CDR3 is 16 residues long. The V gene lost 1 base and the J gene lost 0 bases, with 12 bases spanning the gap.

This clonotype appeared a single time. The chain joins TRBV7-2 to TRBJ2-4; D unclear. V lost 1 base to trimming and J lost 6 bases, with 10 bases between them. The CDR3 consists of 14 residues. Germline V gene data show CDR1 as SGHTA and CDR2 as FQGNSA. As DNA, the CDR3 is TGTGCCAGCAGCTTAGAGGCCGCCCGAAACATTCAGTACTTC. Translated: CASSLEAARNIQYF.

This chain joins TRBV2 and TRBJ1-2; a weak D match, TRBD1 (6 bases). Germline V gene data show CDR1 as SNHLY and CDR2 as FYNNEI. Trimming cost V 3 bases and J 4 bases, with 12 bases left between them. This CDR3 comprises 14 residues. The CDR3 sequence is CASSEFQGSYGYTF. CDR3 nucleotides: TGTGCCAGCAGTGAGTTCCAGGGGTCCTATGGCTACACCTTC.

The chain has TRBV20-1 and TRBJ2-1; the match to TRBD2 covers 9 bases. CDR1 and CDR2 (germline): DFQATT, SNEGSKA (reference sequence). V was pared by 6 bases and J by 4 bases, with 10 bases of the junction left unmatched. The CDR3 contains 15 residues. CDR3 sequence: CSAPRPSGEYNEQFF. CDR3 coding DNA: TGCAGTGCCCCCCGGCCTAGCGGGGAATACAATGAGCAGTTCTTC.

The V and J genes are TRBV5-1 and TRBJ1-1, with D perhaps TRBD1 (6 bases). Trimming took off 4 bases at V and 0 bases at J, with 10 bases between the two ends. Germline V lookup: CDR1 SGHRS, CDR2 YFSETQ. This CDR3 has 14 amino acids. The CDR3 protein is CASSRGALNTEAFF. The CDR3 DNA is TGCGCCAGCAGCCGGGGGGCCCTGAACACTGAAGCTTTCTTT.

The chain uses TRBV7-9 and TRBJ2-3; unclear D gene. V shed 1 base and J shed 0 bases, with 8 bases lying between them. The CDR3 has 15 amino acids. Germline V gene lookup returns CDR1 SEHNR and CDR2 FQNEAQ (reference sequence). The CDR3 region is CASSLGVASTDTQYF. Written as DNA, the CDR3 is TGTGCCAGCAGCTTAGGGGTCGCCAGCACAGATACGCAGTATTTT.

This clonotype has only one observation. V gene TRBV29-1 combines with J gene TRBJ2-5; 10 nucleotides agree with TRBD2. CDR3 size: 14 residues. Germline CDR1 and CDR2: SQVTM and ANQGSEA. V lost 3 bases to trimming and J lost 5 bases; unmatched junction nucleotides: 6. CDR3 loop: CSVDSGGAGETQYF. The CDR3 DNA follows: TGCAGCGTTGACAGCGGGGGGGCTGGGGAGACCCAGTACTTC.

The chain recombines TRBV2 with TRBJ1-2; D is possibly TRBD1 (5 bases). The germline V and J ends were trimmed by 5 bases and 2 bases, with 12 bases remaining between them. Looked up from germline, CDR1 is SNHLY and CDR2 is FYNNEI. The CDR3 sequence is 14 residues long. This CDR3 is CASSLGEWNYGYTF. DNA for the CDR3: TGTGCCAGCAGTTTAGGGGAGTGGAACTATGGCTACACCTTC.

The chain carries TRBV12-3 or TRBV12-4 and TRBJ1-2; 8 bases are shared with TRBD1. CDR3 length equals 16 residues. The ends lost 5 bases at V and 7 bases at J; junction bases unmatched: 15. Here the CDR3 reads CASSPTRDRLSSGYTF. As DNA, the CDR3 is TGTGCCAGCAGTCCTACCAGGGACAGGCTGTCGAGTGGCTACACCTTC.